The T cell receptor beta chain under discussion was sequenced for a study of T cells in Graves' hyperthyroidism and ophthalmopathy. Study-wide findings and caveats: Most clonotypes expanded in the thyroid (above 0.001) were also present in blood.

Germline V CDR1 and CDR2: SGHTA, FQGNSA. The germline V and J ends were trimmed by 1 base and 3 bases, with 13 bases remaining between them. The CDR3 covers 15 residues. Diagnosis relied on clinical symptoms, serum thyroxine and TRAb, thyroid ultrasound and orbital computed tomography. TCR beta CDR3 regions were amplified from RNA transcripts. TCR CDR3 regions were first amplified by RT-PCR with HTBI primers. TCRdb re-analysed the multiplex PCR reads in MiXCR, keeping a single row per CDR3 protein. Here the sample spans about 620,000 distinct CDR3 sequences, around 15% being singletons. This clonotype was counted ten times or more. Its antigen remains unknown.

The TCR originated in a woman aged 25 to 39 with Graves' hyperthyroidism. Specimen: blood. This chain connects TRBV7-2 to TRBJ2-7; the D gene is possibly TRBD1 (5 bases). This CDR3 reads CASSLGAGPGYEQYF. CDR3 in DNA: TGTGCCAGCAGCTTAGGTGCAGGGCCCGGCTACGAGCAGTACTTC. Full variable domain (missing parts from reference TRBV7-2 and TRBJ2-7): GAGVSQSPSNKVTEKGKDVELRCDPISGHTALYWYRQSLGQGLEFLIYFQGNSAPDKSGLPSDRFSAERTGGSVSTLTIQRTQQEDSAVYLCASSLGAGPGYEQYFGPGTRLTVT.